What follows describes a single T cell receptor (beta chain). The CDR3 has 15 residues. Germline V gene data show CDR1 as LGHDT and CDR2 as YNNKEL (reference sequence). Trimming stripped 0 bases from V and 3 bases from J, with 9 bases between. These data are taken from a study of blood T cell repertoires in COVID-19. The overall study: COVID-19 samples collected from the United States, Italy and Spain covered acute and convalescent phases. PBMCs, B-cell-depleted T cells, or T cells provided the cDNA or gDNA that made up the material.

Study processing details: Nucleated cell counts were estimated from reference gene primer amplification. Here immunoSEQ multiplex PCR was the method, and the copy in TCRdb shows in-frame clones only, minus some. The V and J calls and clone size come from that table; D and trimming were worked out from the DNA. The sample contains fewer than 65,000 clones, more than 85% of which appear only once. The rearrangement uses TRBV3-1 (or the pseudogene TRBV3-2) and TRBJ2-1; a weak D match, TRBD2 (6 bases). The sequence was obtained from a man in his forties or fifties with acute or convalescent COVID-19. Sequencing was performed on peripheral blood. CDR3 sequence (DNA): TGTGCCAGCAGCCAAGATTCAGCGGGCTACAATGAGCAGTTCTTC. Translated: CASSQDSAGYNEQFF.